The 6 T cell receptor beta chains listed next were all sequenced from one sample in a study of T-cell memory formation after mild COVID-19. TCRdb reanalysed the 5' RACE reads using MiXCR and keeps one entry per CDR3 protein. Here the sample spans 110,000 to 150,000 distinct CDR3 sequences, approximately 25% being singletons. The sequenced sample consisted of PBMCs or a T cell subset sorted from them (not recorded which). These receptors were obtained from an adult woman who had mild COVID-19 (a few samples of this study predate the infection). Cell type and time point are not known.

This clonotype has more than one count but fewer than ten. The CDR3 loop is CASSQVYTDPYEQYF. CDR3 sequence (DNA): TGCGCCAGCAGCCAAGTTTACACAGACCCCTACGAGCAGTACTTC. V and J are TRBV4-3 and TRBJ2-7; unclear D gene. Germline values: CDR1 LGHNA, CDR2 YSLEER. Trimming cost V 1 base and J 2 bases, with 12 bases left between them. The CDR3 runs to 15 residues.

Only a few counts were recorded for this clonotype. The chain joins TRBV15 to TRBJ1-2; D unclear. The CDR3 covers 14 residues. Germline V lookup: CDR1 LNHNV, CDR2 YYDKDF (reference sequence). The ends were cut back, 0 bases at V and 4 bases at J, with 9 bases in the middle. CDR3 loop: CATSRDGLFYGYTF. Here the CDR3 DNA reads TGTGCCACCAGCAGAGACGGACTGTTCTATGGCTACACCTTC.

V usage is TRBV7-8 and J usage is TRBJ1-5; D remains ambiguous. The CDR3 loop spans 16 amino acids. V lost 0 bases and J 1 base, leaving 10 bases between the germline ends. Germline V lookup: CDR1 SGHVS, CDR2 FQNEAQ. The CDR3 DNA reads as TGTGCCAGCAGCTTAGCCTCCTTCGGCAGCAATCAGCCCCAGCATTTT. It codes for CASSLASFGSNQPQHF.

The V gene is TRBV25-1, the J gene TRBJ1-5; D unresolved. CDR1 is MGHDK and CDR2 is SYGVNS in the germline V gene. Trimming removed 4 bases at V and 2 bases at J, with 9 bases between. This CDR3 has 14 amino acids. DNA of the CDR3: TGTGCCAGCAGTGGGTTTACGGGCAATCAGCCCCAGCATTTT. Its translation is CASSGFTGNQPQHF.

The V gene is TRBV10-3, the J gene TRBJ1-1, with 8 bases fitting TRBD1. This CDR3 has 15 amino acids. CDR1 and CDR2 from the germline V gene are ENHRY and SYGVKD. V was clipped by 1 base and J by 1 base; unmatched bases: 2. The CDR3 sequence: CAISELGQENTEAFF. CDR3 DNA sequence: TGTGCCATCAGTGAGTTGGGACAGGAGAACACTGAAGCTTTCTTT.

The chain couples TRBV20-1 to TRBJ1-5, with 8 bases identical to TRBD1. The CDR3 length is 14 residues. Germline V lookup: CDR1 DFQATT, CDR2 SNEGSKA (reference sequence). The V gene end was trimmed by 6 bases and the J gene end by 7 bases; junction bases not matched to a gene: 11. Written as DNA, the CDR3 is TGCAGTGCCCACGGGACAGGCGGGATCCAGCCCCAGCATTTT. This gives the protein CSAHGTGGIQPQHF.